The 15 T cell receptor beta chains given below trace back to one sample, sequenced in a study of CD8 T cells in ankylosing spondylitis. One entry per CDR3 protein, called by TCRdb with MiXCR from the 5' RACE reads. The top ten clones hold 3% to 4.5% of a sample with 450,000 to 550,000 distinct CDR3 sequences, approximately 5% of them seen once. General study results and limits: Seemingly characteristic of ankylosing spondylitis blood was a TCR beta motif consisting of about 8 highly homologous variants.

Which antigens these TCRs recognize remains unknown. Sequenced sample: blood, either unsorted or a sorted T cell fraction (not recorded which). All receptors come from a male donor with ankylosing spondylitis.

This clonotype was observed many times. The rearrangement joins TRBV7-2 to TRBJ1-5, with TRBD1 matching over 10 bases. CDR3 size: 15 residues. Germline V gene data show CDR1 as SGHTA and CDR2 as FQGNSA. J gave up 7 bases and V 5 bases, and 8 bases lay outside the gene matches. The CDR3 is CASSVLGTGVQPQHF. In DNA form, the CDR3 reads TGTGCCAGCAGCGTCCTAGGGACAGGGGTACAGCCCCAGCATTTT.

The rearrangement uses TRBV20-1 and TRBJ2-5, with 7 positions matching TRBD2. The CDR3 consists of 14 residues. In germline, CDR1 is DFQATT, CDR2 SNEGSKA (reference sequence). The V gene end was trimmed by 0 bases and the J gene end by 5 bases; junction bases not matched to a gene: 6. CDR3 sequence (DNA): TGCAGTGCTAGAGAGCACAGCGGGGTCGAGACCCAGTACTTC. Protein sequence: CSAREHSGVETQYF.

This clonotype was detected a few times. J is TRBJ2-5 and V is TRBV5-8; D not certain. V lost 3 bases to trimming and J lost 5 bases, with 11 bases between them. The CDR3 spans 13 residues. Germline V gene data show CDR1 as SGHTS and CDR2 as YDEGEE. CDR3 region: CASSWKQGETQYF. The CDR3 coding sequence is TGTGCCAGCAGCTGGAAACAAGGGGAGACCCAGTACTTC.

This clonotype was detected ten times or more. The chain is built from TRBV5-1 and TRBJ2-5, with TRBD2 as a possible D gene (5 bases). The CDR3 is made up of 14 amino acids. The V and J ends lost 3 bases and 4 bases respectively, with 13 bases between them. Per the germline V gene, CDR1 is SGHRS and CDR2 is YFSETQ. This CDR3 is CASSSQGRGETQYF. Written as DNA, the CDR3 is TGCGCCAGCAGCTCTCAAGGACGGGGAGAGACCCAGTACTTC.

This clonotype was picked up many times. The chain joins TRBV24-1 to TRBJ1-4; TRBD1 matches 8 bases. The CDR3 is 16 amino acids. V lost 3 bases, J lost 8 bases, and 10 bases stayed unmatched. Germline loops: CDR1 KGHDR, CDR2 SFDVKD. CDR3 in DNA: TGTGCCACCAGTGATGGGACAGGCCCCTCGGAGGAAAAACTGTTTTTT. This codes for CATSDGTGPSEEKLFF.

The chain uses TRBV24-1 and TRBJ2-1, with TRBD2 identical over 14 bases. The CDR3 runs 16 residues. V shed 3 bases and J 8 bases; nucleotides not matched to a gene: 5. CDR1 is KGHDR, CDR2 SFDVKD, per germline. The CDR3 loop is CATSDPGLAGEDEQFF. The CDR3 DNA follows: TGTGCCACCAGTGATCCGGGACTAGCGGGAGAGGATGAGCAGTTCTTC.

This clonotype has a count of ten or more. The chain couples TRBV29-1 to TRBJ1-1; the D gene is possibly TRBD1 (6 bases). CDR3 length: 13 amino acids. Germline lookup yields CDR1 SQVTM and CDR2 ANQGSEA. V lost 6 bases and J lost 1, with 12 bases in between. CDR3 sequence: CSVMTGPNTEAFF. CDR3 nucleotide sequence: TGCAGCGTGATGACAGGACCGAACACTGAAGCTTTCTTT.

This clonotype occurred a few times. The chain recombines TRBV11-3 with TRBJ2-1, with 7 nucleotides matching TRBD2. This CDR3 is 13 amino acids long. CDR1 is SGHNT and CDR2 is YENEEA in the germline V gene. V shed 5 bases, J shed 4 bases, and the junction held 2 bases outside the gene matches. DNA for the CDR3: TGTGCCAGCAGCACAGCGGGATACAATGAGCAGTTCTTC. Encoded protein: CASSTAGYNEQFF.

This clonotype was seen many times. The chain has TRBV7-8 and TRBJ2-1; TRBD2 agrees at 9 bases. The V segment lost 1 base and the J segment 7 bases; nucleotides outside the gene matches: 8. This CDR3 comprises 16 residues. The germline V gene has CDR1 SGHVS and CDR2 FQNEAQ. The CDR3 DNA is TGTGCCAGCAGCTTAGATGGCGGGAGGGCACTAAATGAGCAGTTCTTC. Residues: CASSLDGGRALNEQFF. The full variable domain, completed using reference TRBV7-8 and TRBJ2-1, is GAGVSQSPRYKVAKRGQDVALRCDPISGHVSLFWYQQALGQGPEFLTYFQNEAQLDKSGLPSDRFFAERPEGSVSTLKIQRTQQEDSAVYLCASSLDGGRALNEQFFGPGTRLTVL.

This clonotype occurred many times. This chain connects TRBV20-1 to TRBJ1-2, with unresolved D. Germline CDR1 and CDR2: DFQATT and SNEGSKA (reference sequence). Trimming took 3 bases from V and 0 from J, leaving 8 bases between them. CDR3 length: 13 residues. The CDR3 is CSARGITNYGYTF. The DNA for the CDR3 is TGCAGTGCTAGGGGCATTACTAACTATGGCTACACCTTC.

This clonotype was observed at least ten times. The rearrangement links TRBV11-2 to TRBJ2-7; TRBD1 matches at 10 bases. CDR1 is SGHAT, CDR2 FQNNGV, per germline. V was clipped by 5 bases and J by 6 bases; unmatched bases: 10. The CDR3 has 15 amino acids. CDR3 in amino acids: CASSTISRTGGEQYF. The CDR3 DNA is TGTGCCAGCAGCACCATTAGCCGGACAGGGGGCGAGCAGTACTTC. The full variable domain, its missing parts supplied by reference TRBV11-2 and TRBJ2-7, is EAGVAQSPRYKIIEKRQSVAFWCNPISGHATLYWYQQILGQGPKLLIQFQNNGVVDDSQLPKDRFSAERLKGVDSTLKIQPAKLEDSAVYLCASSTISRTGGEQYFGPGTRLTVT.

This clonotype was seen at least ten times. This chain uses TRBV28 with TRBJ1-5, with D possibly TRBD1 on 5 matching bases. CDR3 size: 16 residues. Deletions cut 6 bases from V and 0 bases from J, with 15 bases between. CDR1 MDHEN and CDR2 SYDVKM come from the germline V gene. CDR3: CASSPVRGGSNQPQHF. The CDR3 DNA sequence: TGTGCCAGCAGCCCTGTAAGGGGAGGTAGCAATCAGCCCCAGCATTTT. The full variable domain, rest sourced from reference TRBV28 and TRBJ1-5, is DVKVTQSSRYLVKRTGEKVFLECVQDMDHENMFWYRQDPGLGLRLIYFSYDVKMKEKGDIPEGYSVSREKKERFSLILESASTNQTSMYLCASSPVRGGSNQPQHFGDGTRLSIL.

This clonotype was seen many times. CDR3 nucleotides: TGTGCCAGCGCGGCCGTCGAAGGAAACACCATATATTTT. Protein: CASAAVEGNTIYF. The V call is TRBV10-3, the J call TRBJ1-3; D uncertain. Germline V CDR1 and CDR2: ENHRY, SYGVKD. The V end was cut by 10 bases, the J end by 4 bases, with 14 bases between. The CDR3 is made up of 13 amino acids.

This clonotype was observed at least ten times. The chain links TRBV5-8 to TRBJ2-5, with D possibly matching TRBD2 (5 bases). V lost 5 bases and J 1 base, leaving 9 bases between the germline ends. Looked up from germline, CDR1 is SGHTS and CDR2 is YDEGEE. The CDR3 is 13 residues long. CDR3 sequence: CASSEGSQETQYF. CDR3 DNA sequence: TGTGCCAGCAGTGAGGGCTCCCAAGAGACCCAGTACTTC.

This clonotype was recorded a few times. This may arise from a read error, as a much more abundant clone is one base away. The V call is TRBV20-1, the J call TRBJ2-3; 9 bases agree with TRBD1. Germline V gene lookup returns CDR1 DFQATT and CDR2 SNEGSKA (reference sequence). This CDR3 comprises 15 residues. In DNA form, the CDR3 reads TGCTGTGCTACCACCGGGACAGGGATTTCAGATACGCAGTATTTT. This translates into CCATTGTGISDTQYF.